Described below is a single T cell receptor beta chain sequence and its context. The method was immunoSEQ multiplex PCR; TCRdb's version includes in-frame clones alone and lacks a portion of them. The sample consists of 55,000 to 65,000 clones, approximately 82% of them appearing once. These data belong to a study of OX40 agonist ivuxolimab in advanced cancers. This CDR3 comprises 15 residues. Germline V gives CDR1 MNHEY, CDR2 SVGAGI. Trimming stripped 6 bases from V and 4 bases from J, with 15 bases between. The source of this sequence is an adult with an advanced solid tumor such as melanoma, head and neck, liver or kidney cancer. The chain uses TRBV6-5 and TRBJ1-4, with D maybe TRBD1 (6 bases). Sequencing was performed on CD4+ or CD8+ T cells sorted from blood, taken in a trial of the OX40 agonist ivuxolimab. CDR3: CASRPHRENNEKLFF. As DNA, the CDR3 is TGTGCCAGCAGACCCCACAGGGAAAATAATGAAAAACTGTTTTTT.